This T cell receptor (beta chain) is drawn from a study of OX40 agonist ivuxolimab in advanced cancers. The CDR3 runs 14 residues. V dropped 5 bases and J dropped 4; count of bases not matched to a gene: 7. The germline V gene encodes CDR1 SGHVS and CDR2 FNYEAQ. Only in-frame clones appear in the TCRdb table, and some are missing; sequencing was by immunoSEQ multiplex PCR. The sample contains 70,000 to 75,000 clones, around 88% of which appear only once. The chain uses TRBV7-6 and TRBJ1-1; 7 nucleotides match TRBD1. Source: CD4+ or CD8+ T cells sorted from blood, taken in a trial of the OX40 agonist ivuxolimab. This TCR was sampled from an adult with an advanced solid tumor such as melanoma, head and neck, liver or kidney cancer. This chain's CDR3 is CASSLTGDGTEAFF. The CDR3 region has the DNA TGTGCCAGCAGCCTAACAGGGGATGGCACTGAAGCTTTCTTT.